A single sample gave rise to the 17 T cell receptor beta chains below, sequenced in a study of shared clonotypes between healthy human individuals. Clones were read by immunoSEQ multiplex PCR, and TCRdb kept only the in-frame ones, dropping some. The sample includes 450,000 to 550,000 clones, 75% to 85% of them seen just once. Sequenced sample: PBMCs. Receptors originate from a woman between 35 and 50 years old in good health. Some clones in this sample may be carry-over from other donors' samples.

The V and J genes are TRBV10-2 and TRBJ1-1, with D unclear. The V and J ends lost 5 bases and 0 bases respectively, with 7 bases between them. This CDR3 is 13 amino acids long. Germline assignment: CDR1 WSHSY and CDR2 SAAADI. The CDR3: CASSRGMNTEAFF. The CDR3 nucleotides are TGCGCCAGCAGTAGAGGAATGAACACTGAAGCTTTCTTT.

This clone has a count of ten or more. The chain couples TRBV2 to TRBJ1-3; D not certain. Trimming removed 0 bases from V and 4 bases from J, with 10 bases in between. Germline V lookup: CDR1 SNHLY, CDR2 FYNNEI. This CDR3 spans 15 amino acids. The CDR3 loop is CASSEAPRFGNTIYF. In DNA form, the CDR3 reads TGTGCCAGCAGTGAAGCCCCCAGGTTCGGAAACACCATATATTTT.

The V call is TRBV2, the J call TRBJ2-7, with 9 bases that match TRBD2. The CDR3 is 15 residues long. Per germline, CDR1 SNHLY and CDR2 FYNNEI. Unmatched junction bases numbered 10, after V lost 5 bases and J lost 5 bases. This CDR3 is CASSPISGSGNEQYF. DNA for the CDR3: TGTGCCAGCAGTCCGATTAGCGGGAGTGGAAACGAGCAGTACTTC.

The J gene is TRBJ1-2, the V gene TRBV5-6; D is uncertain. V lost 2 bases and J 0 bases, leaving 11 bases between the germline ends. Germline CDR1 SGHDT, CDR2 YYEEEE. The CDR3 consists of 15 residues. The CDR3 here is CASSFMGPANYGYTF. The DNA of the CDR3 is TGTGCCAGCAGCTTTATGGGCCCAGCTAACTATGGCTACACCTTC.

This rearrangement joins TRBV19 to TRBJ2-3; TRBD2 matches at 11 bases. In germline, CDR1 is LNHDA, CDR2 SQIVND (reference sequence). This CDR3 contains 18 residues. The V segment lost 6 bases and the J segment 0 bases; nucleotides outside the gene matches: 11. The CDR3 here is CASRPGLAEPASTDTQYF. The CDR3 nucleotides read TGTGCCAGTAGACCGGGACTAGCGGAACCAGCTAGCACAGATACGCAGTATTTT.

V gene TRBV28 combines with J gene TRBJ1-1, with D perhaps matching TRBD1 (6 bases). Germline CDR1 reads MDHEN; CDR2 reads SYDVKM. The CDR3 is 16 amino acids. With 5 bases removed from V and 0 bases from J, the gap between germline ends came to 16 bases. CDR3 in DNA: TGTGCCAGCAGTGGGGGACAAGTACTCATGAACACTGAAGCTTTCTTT. Its translation is CASSGGQVLMNTEAFF.

The V gene is TRBV5-8, the J gene TRBJ2-4, with D tentatively TRBD1 or TRBD2 (5 bases each). The length of the CDR3 is 12 residues. Germline V gene lookup returns CDR1 SGHTS and CDR2 YDEGEE. Trimming cost V 2 bases and J 15 bases, with 15 bases left between them. The DNA of the CDR3 is TGTGCCAGCAGCTTCTCGGGGCACTCGAGGTACTTC. It yields the protein CASSFSGHSRYF.

A few counts support this clone. The genes are TRBV6-5 and TRBJ2-7; 9 nucleotides line up with TRBD2. Trimming took 6 bases from V and 3 from J; bases not matched to a gene: 6. The CDR3 is made up of 14 amino acids. Germline CDR1 MNHEY, CDR2 SVGAGI. CDR3 coding DNA: TGTGCCAGCAGACCGTTTAGCGGGAGCTACGAGCAGTACTTC. Its translation: CASRPFSGSYEQYF.

The chain recombines TRBV7-3 with TRBJ1-1; D uncertain. This CDR3 comprises 13 residues. Germline CDR1 and CDR2: SGHTA and FQGTGA. With 2 bases removed from V and 4 bases from J, the gap between germline ends came to 8 bases. The CDR3 nucleotides are TGTGCCAGCAGCTTATACAAGAGCACTGAAGCTTTCTTT. Translated: CASSLYKSTEAFF.

Comments on this clone: This likely reflects a read error, since a far larger clone is one base away. This chain uses TRBV2 with TRBJ1-5; possible D gene TRBD1, 5 bases. The CDR3 covers 15 residues. Germline values: CDR1 SNHLY, CDR2 FYNNEI. CDR3: CASSFGGRPDQLQHF. CDR3 nucleotide sequence: TGTGCCAGCAGCTTCGGGGGACGCCCTGATCAGCTCCAGCATTTT.

This chain uses TRBV11-1 with TRBJ1-1; D unclear. The germline V gene has CDR1 SGHAT and CDR2 FQDESV (reference sequence). This CDR3 comprises 15 residues. Trimming removed 5 bases at V and 1 base at J, with 14 bases between. The CDR3 loop reads CASSQRTAGNTEAFF. The CDR3, as DNA: TGTGCCAGCAGCCAAAGGACGGCGGGGAACACTGAAGCTTTCTTT.

The rearrangement joins TRBV9 to TRBJ2-5; 12 bases align to TRBD1. The CDR3 runs 15 residues. The trim removed 3 bases at V and 7 bases at J, leaving 7 bases unmatched. Germline CDR1 and CDR2: SGDLS and YYNGEE. In nucleotides, the CDR3 is TGTGCCAGCAGCGCTCAGGGACAGGGGGCAGGGACCCAGTACTTC. It yields the protein CASSAQGQGAGTQYF.

About this clone itself: A junction boundary mismatches the germline segment, possibly from a read error. The chain has TRBV9 and TRBJ2-3; D is ambiguous. From germline, CDR1 is SGDLS and CDR2 YYNGEE. The CDR3 length is 10 residues. CDR3 nucleotide sequence: TGTGCCAGCAGCGTAGCCCCCGGACCGTTT. It codes for CASSVAPGPF.

The chain couples TRBV6-5 to TRBJ2-2; 7 bases are a match to TRBD1. V lost 6 bases to trimming and J lost 2 bases; unmatched junction nucleotides: 6. The CDR3 contains 15 residues. Germline lookup yields CDR1 MNHEY and CDR2 SVGAGI. CDR3 amino acids: CASRWDSRNTGELFF. CDR3 bases: TGTGCCAGCAGATGGGACAGCAGAAACACCGGGGAGCTGTTTTTT.

The CDR3 nucleotides read TGTGCCAGCTCCTCCTACGAGCAGTACTTC. It specifies CASSSYEQYF. The chain links TRBV18 to TRBJ2-7; the D is unclear. The V and J ends lost 6 bases and 0 bases respectively, with 0 bases between them. Looked up from germline, CDR1 is KGHSH and CDR2 is LQKENI. The CDR3 extends over 10 amino acids.

In DNA form, the CDR3 reads TGTGCCAGCAGTTCCCCGCATCCAGACAGGGTTTCGGGCAATCAGCCCCAGCATTTT. Translation gives CASSSPHPDRVSGNQPQHF. The chain couples TRBV2 to TRBJ1-5, with 7 bases matching TRBD1. The germline V gene encodes CDR1 SNHLY and CDR2 FYNNEI. There are 19 residues in the CDR3. V lost 5 bases and J lost 2; bases outside the gene matches: 18. The variable domain in full, with the rest retrieved from reference TRBV2 and TRBJ1-5, is EPEVTQTPSHQVTQMGQEVILRCVPISNHLYFYWYRQILGQKVEFLVSFYNNEISEKSEIFDDQFSVERPDGSNFTLKIRSTKLEDSAMYFCASSSPHPDRVSGNQPQHFGDGTRLSIL.

The rearrangement uses TRBV28 and TRBJ1-2; 9 bases map to TRBD1. V gave up 10 bases and J gave up 5 bases; unmatched junction bases: 5. The CDR3 has 12 residues. CDR1 is MDHEN and CDR2 is SYDVKM in the germline V gene. CDR3 coding DNA: TGTGCCACTGGACAGGGGACTTATGGCTACACCTTC. It codes for CATGQGTYGYTF.